Following are 26 T cell receptor beta chains from one sample sequenced in a study of OX40 agonist ivuxolimab in advanced cancers. TCRdb keeps only in-frame clones here, not all; method: immunoSEQ multiplex PCR. The sample records 60,000 to 70,000 clones, roughly 84% being singletons. Material: CD4+ or CD8+ T cells sorted from blood, obtained in a trial of the OX40 agonist ivuxolimab. The receptors were gathered from an adult with an advanced solid tumor such as melanoma, head and neck, liver or kidney cancer.

This clone turned up a few times. The chain combines TRBV5-1 with TRBJ2-5, with D perhaps matching TRBD1 (6 bases). This CDR3 comprises 16 residues. Looked up from germline, CDR1 is SGHRS and CDR2 is YFSETQ. V lost 4 bases to trimming and J lost 4 bases, with 20 bases between them. The CDR3 region has the DNA TGCGCCAGCAGCACCGGCAGGGGTCGAGGGTTAGAGACCCAGTACTTC. It specifies CASSTGRGRGLETQYF.

The chain joins TRBV28 to TRBJ1-4; 7 bases are a match to TRBD1. The ends lost 3 bases at V and 7 bases at J; junction bases unmatched: 5. CDR1 is MDHEN and CDR2 is SYDVKM in the germline V gene. This CDR3 is 14 amino acids long. CDR3 bases: TGTGCCAGCAGTTTGCCAGGGGGTTTTGAAAAACTGTTTTTT. This codes for CASSLPGGFEKLFF.

This sequence joins TRBV10-1 and TRBJ2-3; D is unclear. From germline, CDR1 is WNHNN and CDR2 SYGVQD (reference sequence). The CDR3 consists of 15 residues. Trimming removed 0 bases at V and 0 bases at J, with 7 bases between. The CDR3 nucleotides are TGCGCCAGCAGTGAGTCCTCCCTTAGCACAGATACGCAGTATTTT. Residues: CASSESSLSTDTQYF.

The chain joins TRBV10-3 to TRBJ2-7; weak D call: TRBD1 (6 bases). This CDR3 is built from 14 residues. V lost 10 bases and J 0 bases, leaving 16 bases between the germline ends. Germline V gene data show CDR1 as ENHRY and CDR2 as SYGVKD. CDR3 DNA sequence: TGTGCCAGTACTCAGGGGTCAAACTCCTACGAGCAGTACTTC. The encoded protein is CASTQGSNSYEQYF.

The rearrangement joins TRBV30 to TRBJ1-1, with TRBD1 as a possible D gene (5 bases). Deletions cut 1 base from V and 6 bases from J, with 18 bases between. CDR1 is GTSNPN, CDR2 SVGIG, per germline (reference sequence). This CDR3 comprises 15 residues. Here the CDR3 DNA reads TGTGCCTGGAGTGACCGTGCGGGACTAGTGGCTGAAGCTTTCTTT. As protein: CAWSDRAGLVAEAFF.

The rearrangement uses TRBV27 and TRBJ2-3, with D perhaps matching TRBD2 (5 bases). The CDR3 is 15 residues long. The V and J ends lost 9 bases and 0 bases respectively, with 16 bases between them. The V gene's germline CDR1 is MNHEY and CDR2 SMNVEV (reference sequence). The chain's CDR3 is CASYGEKTSTDTQYF. CDR3 DNA: TGTGCCAGTTACGGGGAGAAAACTAGCACAGATACGCAGTATTTT.

The V call is TRBV7-8, the J call TRBJ1-2, with TRBD1 as a possible D gene (6 bases). Germline V gene sequence: CDR1 SGHVS, CDR2 FQNEAQ. CDR3 length: 14 residues. V lost 3 bases and J lost 3, with 11 bases in between. CDR3 sequence (DNA): TGTGCCAGCAGCTTTGTAGGGGGGGACTATGGCTACACCTTC. Protein: CASSFVGGDYGYTF.

The V gene is TRBV4-3, the J gene TRBJ2-7, with a weak D call TRBD1 (6 bases). The CDR3 extends over 13 amino acids. Germline CDR1 and CDR2: LGHNA and YSLEER. V was cut by 2 bases and J by 6 bases, with 11 bases left in between. This CDR3 is CASSQTQGTEQYF. CDR3 bases: TGCGCCAGCAGCCAAACACAGGGAACCGAGCAGTACTTC.

CDR3 nucleotides: TGTGCCAGCAGCCCAGCGGGAGTCTCCGATACGCAGTATTTT. Translation: CASSPAGVSDTQYF. This sequence joins TRBV11-2 and TRBJ2-3, with 8 bases aligning to TRBD2. V was pared by 5 bases and J by 6 bases, with 7 bases of the junction left unmatched. Germline CDR1 reads SGHAT; CDR2 reads FQNNGV. The CDR3 is 14 amino acids.

The chain carries TRBV7-2 and TRBJ2-7, with 9 nucleotides matching TRBD2. This CDR3 region has 14 residues. Looked up from germline, CDR1 is SGHTA and CDR2 is FQGNSA. The V and J ends lost 2 bases and 3 bases, in that order; junction bases with no gene match: 2. DNA for the CDR3: TGTGCCAGCAGCTTAACTAGCGGGCACTACGAGCAGTACTTC. Its protein is CASSLTSGHYEQYF.

V is TRBV21-1 and J is TRBJ2-7. TRBV21-1 is assigned pseudogene status. The CDR3 contains 13 residues. The CDR3 sequence: CASSKAEGEWQYF. DNA for the CDR3: TGTGCCAGCAGCAAAGCCGAAGGGGAGTGGCAGTACTTC.

The chain has TRBV5-4 and TRBJ1-4; 7 bases are a match to TRBD1. The V segment lost 0 bases and the J segment 1 base; nucleotides outside the gene matches: 6. Germline loops: CDR1 SGHNT, CDR2 YYREEE (reference sequence). The length of the CDR3 is 17 residues. The CDR3 nucleotides are TGTGCCAGCAGCTTGGGGGCATACAGGGGAACTAATGAAAAACTGTTTTTT. Its translation: CASSLGAYRGTNEKLFF.

The genes are TRBV9 and TRBJ2-5, with D possibly matching TRBD2 (6 bases). Trimming removed 0 bases from V and 5 bases from J, with 11 bases in between. The CDR3 loop spans 14 amino acids. The germline gives CDR1 SGDLS, CDR2 YYNGEE. The CDR3 is CASSVGRLAETQYF. The CDR3 DNA reads as TGTGCCAGCAGCGTAGGTCGTCTAGCGGAGACCCAGTACTTC.

This chain connects TRBV19 to TRBJ2-1, with 8 bases matching TRBD1. V shed 6 bases, J shed 8 bases, and the junction held 6 bases outside the gene matches. Per the germline V gene, CDR1 is LNHDA and CDR2 is SQIVND (reference sequence). The CDR3 loop spans 13 amino acids. DNA for the CDR3: TGTGCCAGTAGGGACAGGGTCGGGGATGAGCAGTTCTTC. It codes for CASRDRVGDEQFF.

This clone was observed a handful of times. The genes are TRBV5-1 and TRBJ2-6, with 8 positions matching TRBD1. Germline CDR1 is SGHRS and CDR2 is YFSETQ. With 5 bases clipped from V and 1 base from J, the junction kept 2 bases outside the gene matches. The CDR3 is made up of 15 amino acids. CDR3 residues: CASSQGASGANVLTF. CDR3 in DNA: TGCGCCAGCAGTCAGGGGGCGTCTGGGGCCAACGTCCTGACTTTC.

V usage is TRBV27 and J usage is TRBJ2-5; no reliable D call. The germline CDR1 and CDR2 sequences are MNHEY and SMNVEV (reference sequence). Trimming cost V 0 bases and J 2 bases, with 4 bases left between them. This CDR3 is 13 amino acids long. The CDR3 sequence is CASSLSGQETQYF. For the CDR3, the DNA is TGTGCCAGCAGTTTATCGGGGCAAGAGACCCAGTACTTC.

V gene TRBV10-3 combines with J gene TRBJ2-7, with 7 bases identical to TRBD2. J lost 0 bases, V lost 7 bases, and 6 bases had no gene match. The CDR3 runs to 14 residues. CDR1 and CDR2 (germline): ENHRY, SYGVKD. Here the CDR3 reads CAITPGTNSYEQYF. DNA of the CDR3: TGTGCCATCACCCCCGGGACTAACTCCTACGAGCAGTACTTC.

V usage is TRBV5-1 and J usage is TRBJ2-1; 8 bases map to TRBD1. Germline V CDR1 and CDR2: SGHRS, YFSETQ. V shed 0 bases, J shed 7 bases, and the junction held 9 bases outside the gene matches. The CDR3 is 16 amino acids. The CDR3 DNA follows: TGCGCCAGCAGCTTGGTACCCCCGACAGGGGAGAATGAGCAGTTCTTC. Translating it yields CASSLVPPTGENEQFF.

This chain connects TRBV5-5 to TRBJ2-3; D call uncertain. There are 13 residues in the CDR3. V lost 2 bases, J lost 2 bases, and 6 bases lay in between. Germline CDR1 and CDR2: SGHKS and YYEKEE (reference sequence). The CDR3 sequence is CASSFQDTDTQYF. The CDR3 coding sequence is TGTGCCAGCAGCTTCCAGGACACAGATACGCAGTATTTT.

There are a few counts of this clone. The J gene is TRBJ2-2, the V gene TRBV4-3; D possibly corresponds to TRBD1 (6 bases). CDR3 length equals 17 residues. CDR1 and CDR2 (germline): LGHNA, YSLEER. V gave up 0 bases and J gave up 5 bases, with 16 bases separating them. CDR3 in amino acids: CASSQDGARGSTGELFF. The CDR3 bases are TGCGCCAGCAGCCAAGATGGGGCCAGGGGTAGTACCGGGGAGCTGTTTTTT.

Concerning this clone: At one end the junction does not follow the germline gene, possibly because of a read error. The chain carries TRBV12-5 and TRBJ2-1, with TRBD2 as a possible D gene (6 bases). The CDR3 has 16 amino acids. Germline V CDR1 and CDR2: LGHNT, FRNRAP. The CDR3 here is CASGLAGWGTPNEQFF. Here the CDR3 DNA reads TGTGCTAGTGGCTTGGCGGGCTGGGGGACTCCCAATGAGCAGTTCTTC.

J is TRBJ2-1 and V is TRBV11-3; 10 positions match TRBD1. Germline CDR1 is SGHNT and CDR2 is YENEEA. The CDR3 runs 16 residues. The V gene end was trimmed by 2 bases and the J gene end by 5 bases; junction bases not matched to a gene: 6. This chain's CDR3 is CASSLWGTGANNEQFF. CDR3 coding DNA: TGTGCCAGCAGCTTATGGGGGACAGGGGCCAACAATGAGCAGTTCTTC.

The rearrangement uses TRBV5-1 and TRBJ2-5; the D gene is possibly TRBD2 (6 bases). Trimming removed 0 bases at V and 5 bases at J, with 11 bases between. The germline CDR1 and CDR2 sequences are SGHRS and YFSETQ. The length of the CDR3 is 14 residues. The CDR3 region is CASSLDPGRETQYF. The CDR3 DNA is TGCGCCAGCAGCTTGGACCCAGGGAGGGAGACCCAGTACTTC.

This rearrangement joins TRBV5-7 to TRBJ2-7; D assignment may be TRBD1 or TRBD2 (5 bases each). TRBV5-7 is an ORF, with its function uncertain. Trimming took off 3 bases at V and 2 bases at J, with 15 bases between the two ends. The length of the CDR3 is 15 residues. The DNA for the CDR3 is TGTGCCAGCAGCTCCCCCGGGACGGAGGCCTACGAGCAGTACTTC. Translation: CASSSPGTEAYEQYF.

The chain couples TRBV4-3 to TRBJ1-1; 12 bases fit TRBD1. J was trimmed by 11 bases and V by 3 bases; bases with no gene match: 7. Germline CDR1 is LGHNA and CDR2 is YSLEER. This CDR3 comprises 14 residues. CDR3 in amino acids: CASSHGGQGARAFF. In DNA form, the CDR3 reads TGCGCCAGCAGCCACGGGGGACAGGGGGCGCGGGCTTTCTTT.

The genes are TRBV19 and TRBJ2-7, with 7 nucleotides matching TRBD1. The germline gives CDR1 LNHDA, CDR2 SQIVND (reference sequence). J was trimmed by 2 bases and V by 3 bases; bases with no gene match: 4. The CDR3 sequence is 14 residues long. The chain's CDR3 is CASSIGTEAYEQYF. The DNA for the CDR3 is TGTGCCAGTAGTATTGGGACAGAAGCCTACGAGCAGTACTTC.